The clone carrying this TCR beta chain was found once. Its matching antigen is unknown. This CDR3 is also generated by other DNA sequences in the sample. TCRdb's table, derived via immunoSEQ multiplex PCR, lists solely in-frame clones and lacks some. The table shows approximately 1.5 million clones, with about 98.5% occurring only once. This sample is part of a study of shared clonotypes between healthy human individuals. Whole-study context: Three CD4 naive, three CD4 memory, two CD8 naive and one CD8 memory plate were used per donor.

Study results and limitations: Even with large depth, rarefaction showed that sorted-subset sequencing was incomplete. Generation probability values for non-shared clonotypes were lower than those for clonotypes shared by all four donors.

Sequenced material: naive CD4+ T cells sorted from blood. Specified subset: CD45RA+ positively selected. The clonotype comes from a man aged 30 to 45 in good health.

DNA for the CDR3: TGCAGCGTTGGAGGCCCAGATACGCAGTATTTT. Translated: CSVGGPDTQYF. The chain combines TRBV29-1 with TRBJ2-3; D is unresolved. The V gene lost 4 bases and the J gene lost 4 bases, with 6 bases spanning the gap. The germline V gene encodes CDR1 SQVTM and CDR2 ANQGSEA. CDR3 length: 11 amino acids.